The source of this T cell receptor beta chain is a study of blood T cell repertoires in COVID-19. TCRdb's copy holds only in-frame clones and misses some; the assay was immunoSEQ multiplex PCR. Seen here are over 50,000 clones, around 90% observed once, and the top ten hold approximately 15%. The material sequenced was peripheral blood. The receptor comes from a human donor with active COVID-19. The donor label of this sample is uncertain.

The CDR3 coding sequence is TGCAGCGTCCGGGACGGGAGCTCCTACGAGCAGTACGTC. Translated: CSVRDGSSYEQYV. V gene TRBV29-1 combines with J gene TRBJ2-7, with D possibly matching TRBD2 (6 bases). Germline CDR1 reads SQVTM; CDR2 reads ANQGSEA. V lost 6 bases and J 0 bases, leaving 12 bases between the germline ends. The CDR3 length is 13 residues.